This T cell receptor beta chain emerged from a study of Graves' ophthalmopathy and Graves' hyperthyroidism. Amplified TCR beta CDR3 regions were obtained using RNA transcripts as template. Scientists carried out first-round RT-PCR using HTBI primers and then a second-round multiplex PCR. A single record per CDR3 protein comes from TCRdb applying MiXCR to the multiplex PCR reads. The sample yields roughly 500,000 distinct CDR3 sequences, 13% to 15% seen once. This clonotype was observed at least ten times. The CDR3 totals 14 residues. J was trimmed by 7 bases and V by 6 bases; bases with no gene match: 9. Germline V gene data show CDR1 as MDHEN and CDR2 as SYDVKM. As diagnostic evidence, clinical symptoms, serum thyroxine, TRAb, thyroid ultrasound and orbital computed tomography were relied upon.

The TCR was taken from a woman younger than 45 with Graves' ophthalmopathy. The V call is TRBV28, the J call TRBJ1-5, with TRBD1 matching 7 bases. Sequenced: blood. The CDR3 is CASSQRQGRQPQHF. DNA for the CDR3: TGTGCCAGCAGCCAAAGACAGGGCCGGCAGCCCCAGCATTTT.